This T cell receptor beta chain was captured by sequencing in a study of blood T cell repertoires in COVID-19. The CDR3 consists of 13 residues. The V gene's germline CDR1 is SGHKS and CDR2 YYEKEE (reference sequence). The V and J ends lost 4 bases and 7 bases, in that order; junction bases with no gene match: 8. The method was immunoSEQ multiplex PCR; TCRdb's version includes in-frame clones alone and lacks a portion of them. The data show fewer than 150,000 clones, about 85% seen once. This clone is a singleton in its sample. The sequence derives from a man in his forties or fifties with acute or convalescent COVID-19. The V gene is TRBV5-5, the J gene TRBJ2-7, with 7 nucleotides matching TRBD1. The sample was peripheral blood. The CDR3 loop is CASSAQTGYEQYF. The CDR3 region has the DNA TGTGCCAGCAGCGCCCAGACAGGGTATGAGCAGTACTTC.